Below, one TCR beta chain is given with its context. The sample is drawn from a study of PD-L1 blockade in urothelial cancer. Described time point: pretreatment peripheral blood. TCRdb's table, derived via immunoSEQ multiplex PCR, lists solely in-frame clones and lacks some. The sample records 38,000 or so clones, roughly 80% being singletons. Germline V gene sequence: CDR1 SGHDN, CDR2 FVKESK. The V end lost 1 base, the J end lost 6 bases, and 12 bases lay between the germline ends. This CDR3 comprises 14 residues. Sequencing was performed on PBMCs, taken around atezolizumab (anti-PD-L1) treatment. The sequence came from an elderly man with urothelial cancer. The chain combines TRBV14 with TRBJ1-1, with D tentatively TRBD1 (6 bases). DNA of the CDR3: TGTGCCAGCAGCCAAGCTACAGGGCGTGCTGAAGCTTTCTTT. Translating it yields CASSQATGRAEAFF.